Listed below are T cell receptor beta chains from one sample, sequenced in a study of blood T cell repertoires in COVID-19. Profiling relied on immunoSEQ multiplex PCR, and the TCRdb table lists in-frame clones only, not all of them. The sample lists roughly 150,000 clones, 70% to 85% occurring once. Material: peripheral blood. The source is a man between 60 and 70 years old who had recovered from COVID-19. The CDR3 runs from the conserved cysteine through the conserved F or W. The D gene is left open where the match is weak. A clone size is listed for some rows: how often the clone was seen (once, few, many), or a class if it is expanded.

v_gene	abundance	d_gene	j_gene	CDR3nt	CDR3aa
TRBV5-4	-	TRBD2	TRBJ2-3	TGTGCCAGCAGCTTCGGCAGCGGGGGGGCGGATACGCAGTATTTT	CASSFGSGGADTQYF
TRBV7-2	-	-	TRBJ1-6	TGTGCCAGCAGCTCCGACAGCTCCTATAATTCACCCCTCCACTTT	CASSSDSSYNSPLHF
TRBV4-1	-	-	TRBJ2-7	TGCGCCAGCAGCCAAGTTCCCAGGGGGGTTGTCGAGCAGTACTTC	CASSQVPRGVVEQYF
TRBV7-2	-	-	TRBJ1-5	TGTGCCAGCAGCTTAGCGTCCTTGGGAGGGTACAATCAGCCCCAGCATTTT	CASSLASLGGYNQPQHF
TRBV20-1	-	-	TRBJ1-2	TGCAGCGCGGTGGGGGGACCTGGCTACACCTTC	CSAVGGPGYTF
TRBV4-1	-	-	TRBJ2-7	TGCGCCAGCAGCCAAGTTAGAACTAGCGAGCAGTACTTC	CASSQVRTSEQYF
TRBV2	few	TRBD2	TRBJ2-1	TGTGCCAGCAGTGATAGGCCTAGCGGGCCGGGCTACAATGAGCAGTTCTTC	CASSDRPSGPGYNEQFF
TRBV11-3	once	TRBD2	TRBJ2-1	TGTGCCAGCAGCTTAAACCGGGGACTAGCGGGATACAATGAGCAGTTCTTC	CASSLNRGLAGYNEQFF
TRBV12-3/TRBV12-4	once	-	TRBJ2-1	TGTGCCAGCAGACCCCCGGGACTTGAGCAGTTCTTC	CASRPPGLEQFF
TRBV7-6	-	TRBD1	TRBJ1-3	TGTGCCAGCAGCTTAGGACCAAGACAGGGGGCATCTGGAAACACCATATATTTT	CASSLGPRQGASGNTIYF
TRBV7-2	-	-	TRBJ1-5	TGTGCCAGCAGCTTAAAGTTAGAGGGACAGCCCCAGCATTTT	CASSLKLEGQPQHF
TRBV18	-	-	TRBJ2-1	TGTGCCAGCTCACCCACCACGGTCCATGAGCAGTTCTTC	CASSPTTVHEQFF
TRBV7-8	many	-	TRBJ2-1	TGTGCCAGCAGCTTAATGCGGGGAATCAGGTACAATGAGCAGTTCTTC	CASSLMRGIRYNEQFF
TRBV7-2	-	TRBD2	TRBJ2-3	TGTGCCAGCAGCTTAGCAGCGGGGGCTTCAGATACGCAGTATTTT	CASSLAAGASDTQYF
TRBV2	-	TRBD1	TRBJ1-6	TGTGCCAGCACACGTGACAGGGGTGAAAATTCACCCCTCCACTTT	CASTRDRGENSPLHF
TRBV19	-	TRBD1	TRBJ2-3	TGTGCCAGTAGGAGGGACAGGAGCACAGATACGCAGTATTTT	CASRRDRSTDTQYF
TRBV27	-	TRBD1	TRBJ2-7	TGTGCCAGCACCAAACAGGGGAGGTACTTC	CASTKQGRYF
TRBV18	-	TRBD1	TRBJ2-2	TGTGCCAGCTCACCTCGGACAGGATCTGGGGGGGAGCTGTTTTTT	CASSPRTGSGGELFF
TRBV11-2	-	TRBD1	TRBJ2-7	TGTGCCAGCAGCGTCCTAGGACAGGCGGAGCAGTACTTC	CASSVLGQAEQYF
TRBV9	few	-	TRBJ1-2	TGTGCCAGCAGCGTAGACAGAAACTATGGCTACACCTTC	CASSVDRNYGYTF
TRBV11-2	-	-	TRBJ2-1	TGTGCCAGCAGCTCCCTCCGGGGGTACAATGAGCAGTTCTTC	CASSSLRGYNEQFF
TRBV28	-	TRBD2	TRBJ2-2	TGTGCCAGCAGTTTACCAGGCGGGAGGGCCGGGGAGCTGTTTTTT	CASSLPGGRAGELFF
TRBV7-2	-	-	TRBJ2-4	TGTGCCAGCAGCCCCGAGCGGTCCAAAAACATTCAGTACTTC	CASSPERSKNIQYF
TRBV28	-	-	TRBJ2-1	TGTGCCAGCAGTTTAGGGACACCTAAAAGGGGGAACTACAATGAGCAGTTCTTC	CASSLGTPKRGNYNEQFF
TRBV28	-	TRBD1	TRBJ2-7	TGTGCCAGCAGTTCTCCAAGACAGGGAAGGAACGAGCAGTACTTC	CASSSPRQGRNEQYF
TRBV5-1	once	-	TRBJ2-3	TGCGCCAGCAGCTTGGGGGCAGGGGAGGGAGATACGCAGTATTTT	CASSLGAGEGDTQYF
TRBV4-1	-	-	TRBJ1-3	TGCGCCAGCAGCCCTTGGCAGGACTCTGAAAACACCATATATTTT	CASSPWQDSENTIYF
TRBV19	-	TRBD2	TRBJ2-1	TGTGCCAGTAGTATCGGTAGCGGGAGTTCCTACAATGAGCAGTTCTTC	CASSIGSGSSYNEQFF
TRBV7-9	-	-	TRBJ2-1	TGTGCCAGCAGGGAGGCAGGAGCTACCTACAATGAGCAGTTCTTC	CASREAGATYNEQFF